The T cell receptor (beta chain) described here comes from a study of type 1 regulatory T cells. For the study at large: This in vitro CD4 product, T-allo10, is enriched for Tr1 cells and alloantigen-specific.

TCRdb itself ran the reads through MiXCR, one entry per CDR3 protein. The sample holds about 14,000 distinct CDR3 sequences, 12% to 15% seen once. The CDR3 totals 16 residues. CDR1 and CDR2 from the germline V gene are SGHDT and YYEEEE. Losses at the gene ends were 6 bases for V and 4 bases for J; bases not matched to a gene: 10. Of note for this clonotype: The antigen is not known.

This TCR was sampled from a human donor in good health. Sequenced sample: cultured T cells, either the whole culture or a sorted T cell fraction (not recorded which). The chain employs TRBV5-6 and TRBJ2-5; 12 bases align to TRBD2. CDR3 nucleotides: TGTGCCAGCATAGGACTAGCGGGAACCCATATAGAGACCCAGTACTTC. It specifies CASIGLAGTHIETQYF.